The TCR beta chain described here comes from a study of cytomegalovirus exposure and HLA in healthy donors. Whole-study context: The study's early data release held some 85 million unique TCRs from HLA-typed donors.

The trim removed 6 bases at V and 4 bases at J, leaving 9 bases unmatched. The CDR3 contains 16 residues. Germline values: CDR1 SEHNR, CDR2 FQNEAQ (reference sequence). As for this clone: Its antigen is still unknown.

PCR was performed using 60 Vbeta and 13 Jbeta primers. Assay used: immunoSEQ multiplex PCR; TCRdb lists only in-frame clones, some missing. Seen here are 90,000 to 120,000 clones, 75% to 85% observed once, and the top ten hold 3.5% to 4%. Study results and caveats: The majority of CMV-associated TCR beta chains were reported as apparently HLA-restricted in a later analysis.

The chain is built from TRBV7-9 and TRBJ2-2; 9 bases map to TRBD1. The material sequenced was PBMCs. The TCR was taken from a woman aged 45-59 years in good health and CMV-seropositive. This CDR3 reads CASRTPGQGSTGELFF. Here the CDR3 DNA reads TGTGCCAGCAGAACCCCGGGACAGGGCAGCACCGGGGAGCTGTTTTTT.